The 15 T cell receptor beta chains reported below all come from one sample, sequenced in a study of OX40 agonist ivuxolimab in advanced cancers. Using immunoSEQ multiplex PCR, the repertoire was profiled, and TCRdb retains in-frame clones only, with some absent. The table has fewer than 90,000 clones, 85% seen once. Source: CD4+ or CD8+ T cells sorted from blood, taken in a trial of the OX40 agonist ivuxolimab. The receptors here all came from an adult with an advanced solid tumor such as melanoma, head and neck, liver or kidney cancer.

V and J are TRBV7-2 and TRBJ2-5; D unresolved. Germline CDR1 SGHTA, CDR2 FQGNSA. CDR3 length equals 12 residues. With 5 bases removed from V and 1 base from J, the gap between germline ends came to 5 bases. CDR3 residues: CASSRVQETQYF. The CDR3 DNA reads as TGTGCCAGCAGCCGGGTCCAAGAGACCCAGTACTTC.

The gene calls are TRBV7-2 and TRBJ2-3; 7 bases agree with TRBD2. This CDR3 contains 14 residues. Germline values: CDR1 SGHTA, CDR2 FQGNSA. With 5 bases clipped from V and 2 bases from J, the junction kept 4 bases outside the gene matches. The CDR3 DNA sequence: TGTGCCAGCAGCATCGGGACTACCACAGATACGCAGTATTTT. This encodes CASSIGTTTDTQYF.

The CDR3 spells CASSKVNPADNEQFF. For the CDR3, the DNA is TGTGCCAGCAGCAAGGTTAACCCCGCCGACAATGAGCAGTTCTTC. V is TRBV5-5 and J is TRBJ2-1; no clear D gene. Germline CDR1 SGHKS, CDR2 YYEKEE (reference sequence). The CDR3 spans 15 residues. Trimming removed 4 bases at V and 5 bases at J, with 16 bases between.

This chain uses TRBV6-6 with TRBJ1-2; perhaps TRBD1 as D (5 bases). V lost 6 bases to trimming and J lost 5 bases, with 13 bases between them. CDR1 is MNHNY and CDR2 is SVGAGI in the germline V gene (reference sequence). The CDR3 runs 13 residues. Here the CDR3 DNA reads TGTGCCAGCAGCCGCCAGGGAGAATATGGCTACACCTTC. As protein: CASSRQGEYGYTF.

This clone was detected once. The V and J genes are TRBV11-2 and TRBJ1-2; TRBD1 might be the D (5 bases). V lost 1 base, J lost 8 bases, and 14 bases lay in between. This CDR3 has 14 residues. Germline V gene data show CDR1 as SGHAT and CDR2 as FQNNGV. DNA for the CDR3: TGTGCCAGCAGCTTAGTGTCGGGGGTGGGAGGCTACACCTTC. As protein: CASSLVSGVGGYTF.

The rearrangement uses TRBV29-1 and TRBJ2-5, with D perhaps matching TRBD1 or TRBD2 (6 bases each). The CDR3 runs to 12 residues. V was clipped by 4 bases and J by 3 bases, with 9 bases between them. In germline, CDR1 is SQVTM, CDR2 ANQGSEA. Written as DNA, the CDR3 is TGCAGCGTTGCGAGGGGGGAAGAGACCCAGTACTTC. Translation gives CSVARGEETQYF.

The chain employs TRBV6-1 and TRBJ2-7; 7 nucleotides line up with TRBD2. Germline V gene data show CDR1 as MNHNS and CDR2 as SASEGT. V was pared by 4 bases and J by 0 bases, with 6 bases of the junction left unmatched. This CDR3 has 15 amino acids. CDR3 DNA sequence: TGTGCCAGCAGTGGGGGGGGGACTGCCTCCTACGAGCAGTACTTC. Its translation: CASSGGGTASYEQYF.

The genes are TRBV7-9 and TRBJ2-3, with D unresolved. The V and J ends lost 7 bases and 5 bases respectively, with 7 bases between them. The CDR3 spans 11 residues. CDR1 and CDR2 from the germline V gene are SEHNR and FQNEAQ (reference sequence). Written as DNA, the CDR3 is TGTGCCAGCACCAGGATAGATACGCAGTATTTT. Amino acids: CASTRIDTQYF.

This chain connects TRBV9 to TRBJ1-1, with D possibly being TRBD1 (5 bases). The ends were cut back, 0 bases at V and 7 bases at J, with 10 bases in the middle. The CDR3 spans 13 residues. Per the germline V gene, CDR1 is SGDLS and CDR2 is YYNGEE. The CDR3 sequence: CASSVAGRDEAFF. The CDR3 DNA sequence: TGTGCCAGCAGCGTAGCGGGCAGGGATGAAGCTTTCTTT.

V usage is TRBV4-2 and J usage is TRBJ1-2, with 7 positions matching TRBD1. With V trimmed by 4 bases and J by 5 bases, 10 bases remained unmatched. Germline lookup yields CDR1 LGHNA and CDR2 YNFKEQ. There are 15 residues in the CDR3. The CDR3 reads CASSRTVGTEYGYTF. CDR3 sequence (DNA): TGTGCCAGCAGCCGGACGGTGGGGACAGAGTATGGCTACACCTTC.

This clone was found once. The gene calls are TRBV5-1 and TRBJ1-2, with 8 bases that match TRBD1. CDR1 and CDR2 from the germline V gene are SGHRS and YFSETQ. Unmatched junction bases numbered 4, after V lost 4 bases and J lost 2 bases. The CDR3 loop spans 14 amino acids. The CDR3 protein is CASSNGQGNYGYTF. DNA of the CDR3: TGCGCCAGCAGCAACGGACAGGGAAACTATGGCTACACCTTC.

As to this clone: In the same sample, other DNA sequences code for this CDR3. The chain employs TRBV11-3 and TRBJ1-1; the D is unclear. The CDR3 has 15 residues. Between the trimmed V and J ends, which lost 1 base and 0 bases, there was a span of 9 bases. Germline CDR1 SGHNT, CDR2 YENEEA. DNA for the CDR3: TGTGCCAGCAGCTTAGGAGGCGACATGAACACTGAAGCTTTCTTT. Its translation: CASSLGGDMNTEAFF.

Remarks on this clone: The same CDR3 can be traced to other DNA sequences in this sample. This chain uses TRBV7-3 with TRBJ1-5; a possible D gene is TRBD1 (5 bases). This CDR3 has 16 amino acids. Trimming left V 6 bases short and J 0 bases short, with 15 bases between. Germline V gene sequence: CDR1 SGHTA, CDR2 FQGTGA. CDR3 coding DNA: TGTGCCAGCAGTTGGGGGGTAGGCTGTAGCAATCAGCCCCAGCATTTT. Translating gives CASSWGVGCSNQPQHF.

The chain joins TRBV6-5 to TRBJ1-5; D is unresolved. Germline-derived CDR1 and CDR2 are MNHEY and SVGAGI. V gave up 0 bases and J gave up 3 bases, with 3 bases separating them. The CDR3 runs 13 residues. Here the CDR3 DNA reads TGTGCCAGCAGTTACTCGGTCAATCAGCCCCAGCATTTT. Translation: CASSYSVNQPQHF.

This clone was recorded a few times. Written as DNA, the CDR3 is TGCGCCAGCAGCCCAGGCAACAGCCTCGACGAGCAGTACTTC. Its protein product is CASSPGNSLDEQYF. This rearrangement joins TRBV4-1 to TRBJ2-7, with D unclear. CDR1 is MGHRA and CDR2 is YSYEKL in the germline V gene. The CDR3 extends over 14 amino acids. V lost 4 bases to trimming and J lost 5 bases, with 15 bases between them.